This entry is about one T cell receptor (beta chain). Its antigen is currently unknown. Produced via immunoSEQ multiplex PCR; TCRdb's table is partial and in-frame only. This sample has around 200,000 clones; about 90% occur once, and the top ten carry about 0.49%. The data were obtained in a study of T cell responses to AZD1222 COVID-19 vaccine. The overall study: The analysis combined second doses at about 4 or about 12 weeks.

The V gene end was trimmed by 6 bases and the J gene end by 2 bases; junction bases not matched to a gene: 8. Germline-derived CDR1 and CDR2 are MNHEY and SVGAGI. The CDR3 has 15 amino acids. Study-wide findings and caveats: Just 5 or 6 AZD1222 recipients tested seropositive at baseline. Spike-specific TCR repertoires showed rising breadth and depth after two AZD1222 doses. Clonal diversity was possibly underestimated, and white British individuals and females predominated among donors.

Material: peripheral blood, obtained on day 0 of AZD1222 vaccination. J is TRBJ2-5 and V is TRBV6-5; 8 nucleotides agree with TRBD2. This TCR was recovered from an adult in good health. This CDR3 reads CASRTHGRGQETQYF. The CDR3 DNA sequence: TGTGCCAGCAGGACCCACGGGAGGGGGCAAGAGACCCAGTACTTC.